This entry concerns a single T cell receptor beta chain. The sample belongs to a study of technical replicates of blood from a few donors. Using immunoSEQ multiplex PCR, the repertoire was profiled, and TCRdb retains in-frame clones only, with some absent. Counted here are about 83,000 clones, about 96% occurring once; the ten biggest clones make up around 0.31%. The TCR originated in a human donor in good health. The specimen sequenced was T cells isolated from PBMCs.

DNA of the CDR3: TGTGCCAGCAGTGAACTGGGGACTAGTCTCCACGAGCAGTACTTC. It specifies CASSELGTSLHEQYF. The rearrangement links TRBV6-1 to TRBJ2-7; TRBD2 agrees at 8 bases. From germline, CDR1 is MNHNS and CDR2 SASEGT. Losses at the gene ends were 2 bases for V and 5 bases for J; bases not matched to a gene: 8. The CDR3 runs 15 residues.